The T cell receptor (beta chain) described here comes from a study of T cells in Graves' hyperthyroidism and ophthalmopathy. CDR1 DFQATT and CDR2 SNEGSKA come from the germline V gene (reference sequence). J was trimmed by 2 bases and V by 2 bases; bases with no gene match: 10. The CDR3 runs to 17 residues. On this clonotype: A read error may be the cause here, since a much bigger clone is one base away. No conserved phenylalanine or tryptophan is present at the end of the CDR3, so a read error is the likely explanation.

Amplification of TCR beta CDR3 regions used RNA as the template. The primer set for the first-round RT-PCR of the TCR CDR3 was HTBI. MiXCR, applied by TCRdb to the multiplex PCR reads, yields one record per CDR3 protein. This table has about 96,000 distinct CDR3 sequences, under 65% appearing once. This clonotype originated in a woman aged 40 to 50 with Graves' hyperthyroidism. The sample consisted of blood. The chain carries TRBV20-1 and TRBJ2-7; 12 bases fit TRBD2. The CDR3 region has the DNA TGCAGTGCTAGATCCACCCGACTAGCGGGAGCAGCCTACGAGCAGTACCTC. This codes for CSARSTRLAGAAYEQYL.